This T cell receptor beta chain was found in a study of radiation and T cells in renal cell carcinoma. Study outcomes and limitations: Top tumor clonotypes rose in blood 2 weeks post-radiation, then contracted.

Profiling relied on immunoSEQ multiplex PCR, and the TCRdb table lists in-frame clones only, not all of them. The table lists about 150,000 clones, about 87% of them singletons. Comments on this clone: Its antigen is not known.

Time point denoted: baseline pretreatment blood. Treatment noted: 15 Gy SBRT to primary tumor, nephrectomy 4 weeks later. V was cut by 3 bases and J by 3 bases, with 11 bases left in between. This CDR3 is built from 15 residues. Germline V gene sequence: CDR1 SGHTA, CDR2 FQGNSA. The V and J genes are TRBV7-2 and TRBJ1-4; D ambiguous. The receptor comes from a woman in her 70s with renal cell carcinoma. Source: blood, taken from a patient whose treatment included radiotherapy and nephrectomy. As DNA, the CDR3 is TGTGCCAGCAGCTTTCAGCTTGCGGCTAATGAAAAACTGTTTTTT. It yields the protein CASSFQLAANEKLFF.